Below, 24 T cell receptor beta chains from the same sample are listed, as sequenced in a study of blood T cell repertoires in COVID-19. Profiling relied on immunoSEQ multiplex PCR, and the TCRdb table lists in-frame clones only, not all of them. The repertoire includes over 90,000 clones, roughly 87% of them detected once, and about 5.7% sits in the top ten. Sequences were obtained from peripheral blood. The source of these receptors is a woman aged 45-60 years with COVID-19, enrolled during active disease.

The rearrangement joins TRBV2 to TRBJ2-6; D is unresolved. Per germline, CDR1 SNHLY and CDR2 FYNNEI. The CDR3 has 15 amino acids. V was pared by 7 bases and J by 0 bases, with 10 bases between. The chain's CDR3 is CASKSRFSGANVLTF. CDR3 sequence (DNA): TGTGCCAGCAAGTCCCGGTTCTCTGGGGCCAACGTCCTGACTTTC.

The genes are TRBV12-3 or TRBV12-4 and TRBJ1-1; D is perhaps TRBD1 (5 bases). The CDR3 runs to 13 residues. V was pared by 6 bases and J by 4 bases, with 12 bases between. The CDR3 spells CASSTQGGTEAFF. DNA for the CDR3: TGTGCCAGCAGCACCCAGGGCGGCACTGAAGCTTTCTTT.

The rearrangement uses TRBV5-1 and TRBJ2-3, with TRBD2 identical over 14 bases. This CDR3 region has 17 residues. In germline, CDR1 is SGHRS, CDR2 YFSETQ. V was clipped by 4 bases and J by 2 bases; unmatched bases: 6. The CDR3 sequence is CASSPRTSGGSTDTQYF. Written as DNA, the CDR3 is TGCGCCAGCAGCCCAAGGACTAGCGGGGGGTCCACAGATACGCAGTATTTT.

The J gene is TRBJ2-7, the V gene TRBV10-2; D is perhaps TRBD1 (5 bases). The length of the CDR3 is 17 residues. V was cut by 4 bases and J by 4 bases, with 23 bases left in between. Germline loops: CDR1 WSHSY, CDR2 SAAADI. CDR3 in amino acids: CASSGLPQAPPLYEQYF. The CDR3, as DNA: TGCGCCAGCAGTGGCCTACCACAGGCCCCCCCGTTATACGAGCAGTACTTC.

The V and J genes are TRBV2 and TRBJ1-4, with D possibly being TRBD1 (5 bases). Germline loops: CDR1 SNHLY, CDR2 FYNNEI. Trimming shortened V by 7 bases and J by 3 bases, and 12 bases separated the two germline ends. The CDR3 is 14 residues long. The CDR3 sequence is CASIRGMANEKLFF. The CDR3 DNA follows: TGTGCCAGCATTAGGGGCATGGCTAATGAAAAACTGTTTTTT.

V usage is TRBV4-1 and J usage is TRBJ2-1; tentatively, D is TRBD2 (7 bases). The CDR3 has 12 residues. V lost 4 bases, J lost 12 bases, and 13 bases lay in between. Germline V gives CDR1 MGHRA, CDR2 YSYEKL. CDR3 loop: CASSPLGGGQFF. Written as DNA, the CDR3 is TGCGCCAGCAGCCCCCTGGGAGGGGGGCAGTTCTTC.

The genes are TRBV4-3 and TRBJ2-7; D is uncertain. The germline gives CDR1 LGHNA, CDR2 YSLEER. This CDR3 is built from 14 residues. Trimming stripped 2 bases from V and 0 bases from J, with 8 bases between. CDR3 bases: TGCGCCAGCAGCCAAACCACGGGCTCCTACGAGCAGTACTTC. Translation gives CASSQTTGSYEQYF.

V gene TRBV28 combines with J gene TRBJ1-2; TRBD1 agrees at 10 bases. With V trimmed by 6 bases and J by 8 bases, 9 bases remained unmatched. Germline CDR1 MDHEN, CDR2 SYDVKM. The CDR3 consists of 14 residues. The CDR3 region has the DNA TGTGCCAGCAGGGGACAGGGGCCCTCGGGAGGCTACACCTTC. This gives the protein CASRGQGPSGGYTF.

The CDR3 DNA reads as TGCGCCAGCAGCTCAGCTAGCGGGGGACAAGAGACCCAGTACTTC. Translation gives CASSSASGGQETQYF. V is TRBV5-1 and J is TRBJ2-5; 10 positions match TRBD2. The CDR3 contains 15 residues. With 3 bases clipped from V and 2 bases from J, the junction kept 4 bases outside the gene matches. Germline values: CDR1 SGHRS, CDR2 YFSETQ.

CDR3 sequence reads: CASSLDPVSQQYF. CDR3 DNA: TGTGCCAGCAGCTTGGATCCGGTTAGCCAGCAGTACTTC. The J gene is TRBJ2-7, the V gene TRBV12-3 or TRBV12-4, with no clear D. V lost 6 bases, J lost 8 bases, and 17 bases lay in between. The CDR3 runs to 13 residues.

The rearrangement links TRBV7-9 to TRBJ1-6; D gene unclear. CDR1 is SEHNR and CDR2 is FQNEAQ in the germline V gene (reference sequence). The V and J ends lost 5 bases and 9 bases respectively, with 14 bases between them. There are 14 residues in the CDR3. CDR3 DNA sequence: TGTGCCAGCAGCCTGGCGGGAATTACTTCACCCCTCCACTTT. It codes for CASSLAGITSPLHF.

V usage is TRBV19 and J usage is TRBJ1-3; D not certain. The length of the CDR3 is 16 residues. V lost 9 bases and J 2 bases, leaving 20 bases between the germline ends. Germline CDR1 LNHDA, CDR2 SQIVND (reference sequence). The CDR3 coding sequence is TGTGCCAGCGAGACCCCGGGGAATCCAACTGGAAACACCATATATTTT. Amino acid sequence: CASETPGNPTGNTIYF.

The chain joins TRBV9 to TRBJ2-3; 9 bases map to TRBD2. V lost 2 bases, J lost 1 base, and 2 bases stayed unmatched. CDR1 SGDLS and CDR2 YYNGEE come from the germline V gene. The CDR3 spans 15 residues. This chain's CDR3 is CASSVGLAGTDTQYF. The CDR3 region has the DNA TGTGCCAGCAGCGTGGGACTAGCCGGCACAGATACGCAGTATTTT.

This chain connects TRBV7-3 to TRBJ1-6; 7 positions match TRBD1. The CDR3 consists of 14 residues. After removal of 5 bases from V and 7 bases from J, the junction contained 5 bases not matched to a gene. The germline V gene encodes CDR1 SGHTA and CDR2 FQGTGA. CDR3 region: CASSQGGDNSPLHF. In nucleotides, the CDR3 is TGTGCCAGCAGCCAGGGGGGAGACAATTCACCCCTCCACTTT.

V and J are TRBV7-2 and TRBJ2-1; D might be TRBD2 (5 bases). CDR1 is SGHTA and CDR2 is FQGNSA in the germline V gene. This CDR3 is 14 amino acids long. Between the trimmed V and J ends, which lost 7 bases and 6 bases, there was a span of 16 bases. The CDR3: CASTYMEVSNEQFF. Here the CDR3 DNA reads TGTGCCAGCACCTACATGGAGGTTTCCAATGAGCAGTTCTTC. The variable domain in full, completed from reference TRBV7-2 and TRBJ2-1, reads GAGVSQSPSNKVTEKGKDVELRCDPISGHTALYWYRQSLGQGLEFLIYFQGNSAPDKSGLPSDRFSAERTGGSVSTLTIQRTQQEDSAVYLCASTYMEVSNEQFFGPGTRLTVL.

This chain joins TRBV6-1 and TRBJ2-5; 7 bases align to TRBD1. The length of the CDR3 is 14 residues. Trimming took 0 bases from V and 3 from J; bases not matched to a gene: 1. Germline loops: CDR1 MNHNS, CDR2 SASEGT. CDR3 nucleotides: TGTGCCAGCAGTGAAGCCACAGGGGAAGAGACCCAGTACTTC. Protein sequence: CASSEATGEETQYF.

This chain links TRBV25-1 with TRBJ2-5, with D perhaps TRBD2 (6 bases). Germline V lookup: CDR1 MGHDK, CDR2 SYGVNS. The CDR3 is made up of 13 amino acids. V lost 3 bases and J lost 2, with 7 bases in between. The CDR3, as DNA: TGTGCCAGCAGTGACCGGGGGCAAGAGACCCAGTACTTC. This translates into CASSDRGQETQYF.

The chain joins TRBV5-1 to TRBJ2-1; TRBD1 matches at 8 bases. There are 18 residues in the CDR3. Germline V gives CDR1 SGHRS, CDR2 YFSETQ. V trimming: 0 bases; J trimming: 1 base; junction bases outside the gene matches: 9. The CDR3, as DNA: TGCGCCAGCAGCTTGGAGGGGACAGGTGCACCGTCCTACAATGAGCAGTTCTTC. Its protein product is CASSLEGTGAPSYNEQFF.

The rearrangement joins TRBV10-3 to TRBJ1-1, with D maybe TRBD1 (6 bases). CDR1 ENHRY and CDR2 SYGVKD come from the germline V gene. The CDR3 is 13 amino acids. V was clipped by 10 bases and J by 0 bases, with 12 bases between them. The CDR3 nucleotides read TGTGCCACCCAAGGGGACATGAACACTGAAGCTTTCTTT. Amino acids: CATQGDMNTEAFF.

The chain combines TRBV5-1 with TRBJ2-5, with no clear D. The germline gives CDR1 SGHRS, CDR2 YFSETQ. Trimming pared 4 bases from V and 5 bases from J, leaving 15 bases between. The CDR3 covers 14 residues. CDR3 in DNA: TGCGCCAGCAGCCCTGACTTTTCGCTGGAGACCCAGTACTTC. This codes for CASSPDFSLETQYF.

The rearrangement links TRBV30 to TRBJ1-4; tentatively, D is TRBD1 (6 bases). Trimming pared 2 bases from V and 7 bases from J, leaving 11 bases between. The CDR3 extends over 13 amino acids. The germline gives CDR1 GTSNPN, CDR2 SVGIG (reference sequence). CDR3 nucleotide sequence: TGTGCCTGGAGTACAGGGAGGGGTGAAAAACTGTTTTTT. It encodes CAWSTGRGEKLFF.

The chain is built from TRBV6-5 and TRBJ1-4, with D possibly TRBD1 on 6 matching bases. Germline-derived CDR1 and CDR2 are MNHEY and SVGAGI. The ends were cut back, 0 bases at V and 10 bases at J, with 15 bases in the middle. The CDR3 loop spans 15 amino acids. The CDR3, as DNA: TGTGCCAGCAGTTACTCCACCGGGGGGCGCGGAAAACTGTTTTTT. Its translation: CASSYSTGGRGKLFF.

V and J are TRBV3-1 (or the pseudogene TRBV3-2) and TRBJ1-2; 9 bases are a match to TRBD1. The CDR3 loop spans 13 amino acids. J was trimmed by 8 bases and V by 5 bases; bases with no gene match: 6. Germline V gene data show CDR1 as LGHDT and CDR2 as YNNKEL (reference sequence). CDR3 amino acids: CASSARTGDGYTF. In DNA, the CDR3 is TGTGCCAGCAGCGCCCGGACAGGGGACGGCTACACCTTC.

The chain links TRBV3-1 (or the pseudogene TRBV3-2) to TRBJ2-2; maybe TRBD1 (5 bases). Between the trimmed V and J ends, which lost 8 bases and 5 bases, there was a span of 15 bases. The germline V gene encodes CDR1 LGHDT and CDR2 YNNKEL (reference sequence). The CDR3 runs to 14 residues. CDR3: CASEGSRGTGELFF. In DNA form, the CDR3 reads TGTGCCAGCGAAGGTTCTAGGGGTACCGGGGAGCTGTTTTTT.